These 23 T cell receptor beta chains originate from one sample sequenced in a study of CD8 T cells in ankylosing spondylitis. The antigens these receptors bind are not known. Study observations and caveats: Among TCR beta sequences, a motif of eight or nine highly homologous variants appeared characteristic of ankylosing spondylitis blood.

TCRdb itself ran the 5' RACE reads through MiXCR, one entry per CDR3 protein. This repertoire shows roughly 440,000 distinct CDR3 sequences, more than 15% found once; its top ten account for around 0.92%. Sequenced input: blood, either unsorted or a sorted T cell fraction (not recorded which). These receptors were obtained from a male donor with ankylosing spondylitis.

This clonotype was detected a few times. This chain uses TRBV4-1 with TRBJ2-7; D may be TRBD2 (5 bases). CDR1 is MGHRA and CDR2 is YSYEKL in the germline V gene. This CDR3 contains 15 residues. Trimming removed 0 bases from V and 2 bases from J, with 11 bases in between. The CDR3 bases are TGCGCCAGCAGCCAAGATGAGGGCGACCCCTACGAGCAGTACTTC. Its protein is CASSQDEGDPYEQYF.

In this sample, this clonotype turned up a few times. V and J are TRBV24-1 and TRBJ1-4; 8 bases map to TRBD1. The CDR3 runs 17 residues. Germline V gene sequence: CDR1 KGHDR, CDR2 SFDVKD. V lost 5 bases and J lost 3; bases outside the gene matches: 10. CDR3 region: CATSGKPRDRSNEKLFF. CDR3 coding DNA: TGTGCCACCAGTGGGAAGCCGAGGGACAGGTCTAATGAAAAACTGTTTTTT.

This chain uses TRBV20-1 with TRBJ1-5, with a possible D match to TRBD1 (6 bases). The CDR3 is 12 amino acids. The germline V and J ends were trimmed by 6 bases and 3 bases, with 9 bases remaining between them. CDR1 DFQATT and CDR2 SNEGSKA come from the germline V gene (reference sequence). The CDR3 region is CSARTVNQPQHF. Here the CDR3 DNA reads TGCAGTGCCCGGACAGTCAATCAGCCCCAGCATTTT.

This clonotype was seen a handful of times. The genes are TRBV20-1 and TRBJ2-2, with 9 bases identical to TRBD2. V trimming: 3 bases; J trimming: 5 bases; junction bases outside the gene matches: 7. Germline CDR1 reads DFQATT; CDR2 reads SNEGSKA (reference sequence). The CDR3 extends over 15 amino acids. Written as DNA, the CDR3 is TGCAGTGCTAGGGGGGGCCTAGCGGGAACCGGGGAGCTGTTTTTT. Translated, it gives CSARGGLAGTGELFF.

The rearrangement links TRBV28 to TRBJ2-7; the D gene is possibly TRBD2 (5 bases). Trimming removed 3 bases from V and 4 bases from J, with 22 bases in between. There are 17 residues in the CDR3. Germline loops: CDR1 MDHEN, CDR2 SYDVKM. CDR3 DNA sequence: TGTGCCAGCAGTTTGACGGATTCCGCGTACCGAGGGTACGAGCAGTACTTC. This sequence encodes CASSLTDSAYRGYEQYF.

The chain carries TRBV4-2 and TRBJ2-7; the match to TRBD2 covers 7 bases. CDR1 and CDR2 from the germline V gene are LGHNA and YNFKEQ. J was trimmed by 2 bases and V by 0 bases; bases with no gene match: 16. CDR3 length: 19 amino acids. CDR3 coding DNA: TGTGCCAGCAGCCAAGATAAAGTAGGTGGCGGGAGTCGACCCTACGAGCAGTACTTC. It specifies CASSQDKVGGGSRPYEQYF.

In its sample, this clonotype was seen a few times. DNA for the CDR3: TGCGCCAGCAGGGGACTAGCGGGAGGTTACAATGAGCAGTTCTTC. Amino acid sequence: CASRGLAGGYNEQFF. This chain connects TRBV10-2 to TRBJ2-1; 15 positions agree with TRBD2. CDR1 and CDR2 from the germline V gene are WSHSY and SAAADI. J gave up 4 bases and V 6 bases, and 1 base lay outside the gene matches. The CDR3 contains 15 residues.

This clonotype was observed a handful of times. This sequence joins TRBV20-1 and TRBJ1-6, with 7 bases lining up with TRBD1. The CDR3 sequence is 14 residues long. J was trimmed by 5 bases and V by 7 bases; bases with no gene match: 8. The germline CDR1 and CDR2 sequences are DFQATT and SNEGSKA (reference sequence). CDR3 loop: CSVTTGQDNSPLHF. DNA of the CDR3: TGCAGTGTCACGACAGGGCAGGATAATTCACCCCTCCACTTT.

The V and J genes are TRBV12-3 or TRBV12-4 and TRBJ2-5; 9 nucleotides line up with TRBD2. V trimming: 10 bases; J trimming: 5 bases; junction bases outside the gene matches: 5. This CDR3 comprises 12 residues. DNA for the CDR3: TGTGCCACCAGCGGGGGGCGGGAGACCCAGTACTTC. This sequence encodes CATSGGRETQYF.

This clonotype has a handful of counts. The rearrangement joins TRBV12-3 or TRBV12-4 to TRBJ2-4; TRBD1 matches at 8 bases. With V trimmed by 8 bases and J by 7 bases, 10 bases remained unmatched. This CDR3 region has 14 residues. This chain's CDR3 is CASRTGFGGNIQYF. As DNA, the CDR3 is TGTGCCAGCCGGACAGGGTTCGGAGGGAACATTCAGTACTTC.

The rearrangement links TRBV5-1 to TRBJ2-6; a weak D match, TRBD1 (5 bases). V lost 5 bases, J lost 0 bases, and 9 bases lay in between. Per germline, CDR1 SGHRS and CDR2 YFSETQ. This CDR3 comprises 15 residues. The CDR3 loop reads CASRGDPSGANVLTF. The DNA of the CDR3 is TGCGCCAGCAGAGGGGATCCCTCTGGGGCCAACGTCCTGACTTTC.

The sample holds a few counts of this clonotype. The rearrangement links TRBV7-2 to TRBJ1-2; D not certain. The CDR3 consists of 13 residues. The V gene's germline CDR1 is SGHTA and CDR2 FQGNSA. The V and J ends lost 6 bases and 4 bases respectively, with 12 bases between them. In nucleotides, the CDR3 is TGTGCCAGCAGTGGAGGGCCCTCCTATGGCTACACCTTC. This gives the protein CASSGGPSYGYTF.

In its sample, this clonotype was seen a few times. The CDR3 DNA sequence: TGCGCCAGCAGCATACGACAGGGTCTTTCACCCAGTGACGAGCAGTACTTC. Protein sequence: CASSIRQGLSPSDEQYF. The chain employs TRBV5-1 and TRBJ2-7; 7 positions match TRBD1. The CDR3 spans 17 residues. Trimming cost V 4 bases and J 5 bases; bases outside gene matches: 18. Germline lookup yields CDR1 SGHRS and CDR2 YFSETQ.

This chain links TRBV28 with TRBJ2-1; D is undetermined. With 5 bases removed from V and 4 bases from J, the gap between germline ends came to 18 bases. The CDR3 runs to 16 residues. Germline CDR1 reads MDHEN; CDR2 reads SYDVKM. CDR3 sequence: CASSTATPRAYNEQFF. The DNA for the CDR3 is TGTGCCAGCAGTACTGCGACCCCCCGGGCTTACAATGAGCAGTTCTTC.

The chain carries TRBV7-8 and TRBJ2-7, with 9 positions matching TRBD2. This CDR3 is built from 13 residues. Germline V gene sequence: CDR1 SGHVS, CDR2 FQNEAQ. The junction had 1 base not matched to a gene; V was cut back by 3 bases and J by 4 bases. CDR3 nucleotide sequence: TGTGCCAGCAGCTTCCTAGCGGGATACGAGCAGTACTTC. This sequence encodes CASSFLAGYEQYF.

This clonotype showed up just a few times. CDR3: CSATTGLAGVSDTQYF. CDR3 DNA sequence: TGCAGTGCAACTACAGGACTAGCGGGAGTATCCGATACGCAGTATTTT. The chain combines TRBV20-1 with TRBJ2-3; 13 positions match TRBD2. This CDR3 has 16 amino acids. J was trimmed by 6 bases and V by 6 bases; bases with no gene match: 12. The germline V gene encodes CDR1 DFQATT and CDR2 SNEGSKA (reference sequence).

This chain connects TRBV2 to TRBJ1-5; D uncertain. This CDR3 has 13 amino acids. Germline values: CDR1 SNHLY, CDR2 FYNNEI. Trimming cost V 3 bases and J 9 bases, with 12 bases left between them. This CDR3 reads CASSDGETRPQHF. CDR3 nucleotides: TGTGCCAGCAGTGATGGGGAAACGAGGCCCCAGCATTTT.

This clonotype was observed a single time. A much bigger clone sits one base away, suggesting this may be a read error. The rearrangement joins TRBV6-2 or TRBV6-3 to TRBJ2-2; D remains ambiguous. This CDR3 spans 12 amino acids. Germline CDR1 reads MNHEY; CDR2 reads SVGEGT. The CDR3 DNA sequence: TGTACCAGCAGTCGCCTCGAAAGGGAGCTGTTTTTT. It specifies CTSSRLERELFF.

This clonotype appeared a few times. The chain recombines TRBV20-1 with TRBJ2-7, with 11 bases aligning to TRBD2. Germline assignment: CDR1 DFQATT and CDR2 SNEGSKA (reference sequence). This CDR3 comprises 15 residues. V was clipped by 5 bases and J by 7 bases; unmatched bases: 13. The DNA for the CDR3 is TGCAGTGCTCAGAGGACTGGGACTAGCGGCTTGGAGCAGTACTTC. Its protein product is CSAQRTGTSGLEQYF.

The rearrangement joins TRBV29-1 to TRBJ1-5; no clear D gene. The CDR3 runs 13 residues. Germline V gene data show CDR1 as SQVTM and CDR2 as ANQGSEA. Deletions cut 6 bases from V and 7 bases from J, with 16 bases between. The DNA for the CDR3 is TGCAGCGTAGCTACCACTCTGGGCCAGCCCCAGCATTTT. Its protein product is CSVATTLGQPQHF. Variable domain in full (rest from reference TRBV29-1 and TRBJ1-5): SAVISQKPSRDICQRGTSLTIQCQVDSQVTMMFWYRQQPGQSLTLIATANQGSEATYESGFVIDKFPISRPNLTFSTLTVSNMSPEDSSIYLCSVATTLGQPQHFGDGTRLSIL.

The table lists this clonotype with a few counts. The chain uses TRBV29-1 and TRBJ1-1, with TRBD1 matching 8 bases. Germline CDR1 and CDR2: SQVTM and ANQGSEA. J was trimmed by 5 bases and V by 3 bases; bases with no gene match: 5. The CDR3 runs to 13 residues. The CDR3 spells CSVDQGARTEAFF. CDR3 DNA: TGCAGCGTTGATCAGGGGGCTCGAACTGAAGCTTTCTTT.

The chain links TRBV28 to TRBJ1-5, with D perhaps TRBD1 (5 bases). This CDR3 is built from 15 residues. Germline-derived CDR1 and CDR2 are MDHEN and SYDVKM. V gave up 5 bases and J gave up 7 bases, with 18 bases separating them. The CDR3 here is CASSPPPGEEQPQHF. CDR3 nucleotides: TGTGCCAGCAGTCCCCCCCCGGGGGAGGAGCAGCCCCAGCATTTT.

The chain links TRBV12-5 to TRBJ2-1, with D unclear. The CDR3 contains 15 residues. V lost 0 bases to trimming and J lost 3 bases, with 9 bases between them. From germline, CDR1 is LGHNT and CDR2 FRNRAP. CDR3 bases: TGTGCTAGTGGTTTGGTACACGGAGACTACAATGAGCAGTTCTTC. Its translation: CASGLVHGDYNEQFF.